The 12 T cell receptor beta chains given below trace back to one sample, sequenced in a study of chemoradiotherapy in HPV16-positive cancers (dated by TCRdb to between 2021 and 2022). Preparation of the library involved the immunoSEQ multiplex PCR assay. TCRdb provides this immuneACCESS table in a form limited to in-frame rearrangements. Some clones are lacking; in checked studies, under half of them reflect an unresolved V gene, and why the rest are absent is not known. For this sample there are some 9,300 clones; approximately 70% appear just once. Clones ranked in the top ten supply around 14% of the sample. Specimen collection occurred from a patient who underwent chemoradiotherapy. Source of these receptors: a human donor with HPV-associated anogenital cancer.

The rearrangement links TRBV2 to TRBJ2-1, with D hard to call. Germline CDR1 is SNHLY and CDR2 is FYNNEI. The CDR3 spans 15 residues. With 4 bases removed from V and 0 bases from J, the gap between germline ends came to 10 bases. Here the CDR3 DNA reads TGTGCCAGCAGTGCCCTTTTGAGCTCCTACAATGAGCAGTTCTTC. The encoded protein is CASSALLSSYNEQFF.

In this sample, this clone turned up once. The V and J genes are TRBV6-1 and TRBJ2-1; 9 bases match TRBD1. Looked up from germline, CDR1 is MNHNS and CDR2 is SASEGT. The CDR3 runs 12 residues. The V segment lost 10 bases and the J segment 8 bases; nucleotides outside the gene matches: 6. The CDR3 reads CATSQGAYEQFF. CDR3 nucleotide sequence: TGTGCCACCTCACAGGGGGCCTATGAGCAGTTCTTC.

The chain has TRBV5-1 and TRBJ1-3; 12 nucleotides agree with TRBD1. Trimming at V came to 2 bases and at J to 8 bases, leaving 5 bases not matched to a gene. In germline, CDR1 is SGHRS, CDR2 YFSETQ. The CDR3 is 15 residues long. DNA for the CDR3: TGCGCCAGCAGCTTCGGGACAGGGGGCCTTGACACCATATATTTT. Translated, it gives CASSFGTGGLDTIYF.

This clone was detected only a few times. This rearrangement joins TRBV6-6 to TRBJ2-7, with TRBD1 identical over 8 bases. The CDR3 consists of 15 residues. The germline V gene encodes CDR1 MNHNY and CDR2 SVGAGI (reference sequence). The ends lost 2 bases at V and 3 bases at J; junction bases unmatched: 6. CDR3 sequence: CASSYVATGDYEQYF. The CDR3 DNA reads TGTGCCAGCAGTTACGTCGCGACAGGGGACTACGAGCAGTACTTC.

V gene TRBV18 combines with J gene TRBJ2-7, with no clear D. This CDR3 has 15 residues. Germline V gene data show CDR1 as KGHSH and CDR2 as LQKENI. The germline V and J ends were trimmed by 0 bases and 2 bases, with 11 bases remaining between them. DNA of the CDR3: TGTGCCAGCTCACCACCCGAGCTAAGGGCCTACGAGCAGTACTTC. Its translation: CASSPPELRAYEQYF.

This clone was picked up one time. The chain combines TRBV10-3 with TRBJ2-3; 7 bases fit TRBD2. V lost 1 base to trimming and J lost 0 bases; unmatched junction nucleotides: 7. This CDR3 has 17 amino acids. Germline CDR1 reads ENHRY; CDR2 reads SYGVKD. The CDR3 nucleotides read TGTGCCATCAGTGAGTTTAGCGGGCCGACTAGCACAGATACGCAGTATTTT. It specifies CAISEFSGPTSTDTQYF.

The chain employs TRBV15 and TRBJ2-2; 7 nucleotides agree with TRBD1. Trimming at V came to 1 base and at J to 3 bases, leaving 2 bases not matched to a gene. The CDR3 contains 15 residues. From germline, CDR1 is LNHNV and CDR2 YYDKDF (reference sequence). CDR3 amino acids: CATSRGDSYTGELFF. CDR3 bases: TGTGCCACCAGCAGAGGGGACAGCTACACCGGGGAGCTGTTTTTT.

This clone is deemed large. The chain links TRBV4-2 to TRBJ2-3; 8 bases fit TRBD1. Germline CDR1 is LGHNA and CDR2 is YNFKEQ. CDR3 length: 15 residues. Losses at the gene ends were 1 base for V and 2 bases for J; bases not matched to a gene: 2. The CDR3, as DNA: TGTGCCAGCAGCCAAGGGACAGGGCACACAGATACGCAGTATTTT. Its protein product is CASSQGTGHTDTQYF.

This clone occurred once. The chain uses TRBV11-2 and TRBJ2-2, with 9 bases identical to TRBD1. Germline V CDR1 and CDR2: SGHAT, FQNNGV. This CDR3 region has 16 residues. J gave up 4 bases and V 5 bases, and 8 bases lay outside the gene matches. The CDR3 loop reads CASSPPGQGFTGELFF. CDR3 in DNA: TGTGCCAGCAGCCCACCGGGACAGGGTTTCACCGGGGAGCTGTTTTTT.

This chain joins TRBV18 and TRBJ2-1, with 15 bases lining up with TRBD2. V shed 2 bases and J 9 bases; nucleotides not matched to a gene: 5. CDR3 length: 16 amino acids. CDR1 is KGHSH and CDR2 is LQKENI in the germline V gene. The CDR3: CASSPNGLAGGTEQFF. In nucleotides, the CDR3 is TGTGCCAGCTCACCAAATGGACTAGCGGGGGGGACTGAGCAGTTCTTC.

As DNA, the CDR3 is TGTGCCAGCAGCTTAGTCGCAGGGACCGATACGCAGTATTTT. Its translation: CASSLVAGTDTQYF. The chain is built from TRBV7-2 and TRBJ2-3; D may correspond to TRBD1 or TRBD2 (5 bases each). Germline lookup yields CDR1 SGHTA and CDR2 FQGNSA. The CDR3 contains 14 residues. V gave up 1 base and J gave up 6 bases, with 11 bases separating them. The whole variable domain, filled in from reference TRBV7-2 and TRBJ2-3, reads GAGVSQSPSNKVTEKGKDVELRCDPISGHTALYWYRQSLGQGLEFLIYFQGNSAPDKSGLPSDRFSAERTGGSVSTLTIQRTQQEDSAVYLCASSLVAGTDTQYFGPGTRLTVL.

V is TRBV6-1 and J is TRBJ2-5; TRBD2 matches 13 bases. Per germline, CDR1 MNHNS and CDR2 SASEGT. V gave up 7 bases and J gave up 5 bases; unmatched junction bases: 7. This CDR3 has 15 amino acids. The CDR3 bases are TGTGCCAGCACCGATACTAGCGGGGGGGCTGAGACCCAGTACTTC. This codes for CASTDTSGGAETQYF.